This T cell receptor beta chain was documented in a study of blood T cell repertoires in COVID-19. Study-level background: The analysed material was cDNA or gDNA that came from T cells, B-cell-depleted T cells, or PBMCs.

The V gene's germline CDR1 is MNHNY and CDR2 SVGAGI (reference sequence). Trimming removed 2 bases from V and 8 bases from J, with 16 bases in between. The CDR3 spans 15 residues. TCRdb's table, derived via immunoSEQ multiplex PCR, lists solely in-frame clones and lacks some. Of under 150,000 clones in the sample, about four fifths were seen once. Participants, about 18 to 90 years old, spanned about two dozen US areas. Clinical histories supplied by participants themselves formed the basis of cohort assignment. Sequenced material: PBMCs or T cells enriched from blood (not recorded which). The TCR sequence derives from a man younger than 45 who had recovered from COVID-19. The chain links TRBV6-6 to TRBJ2-1, with D maybe TRBD2 (7 bases). CDR3 sequence reads: CASSYGGGHLDEQFF. DNA of the CDR3: TGTGCCAGCAGTTACGGGGGGGGCCACCTCGATGAGCAGTTCTTC.